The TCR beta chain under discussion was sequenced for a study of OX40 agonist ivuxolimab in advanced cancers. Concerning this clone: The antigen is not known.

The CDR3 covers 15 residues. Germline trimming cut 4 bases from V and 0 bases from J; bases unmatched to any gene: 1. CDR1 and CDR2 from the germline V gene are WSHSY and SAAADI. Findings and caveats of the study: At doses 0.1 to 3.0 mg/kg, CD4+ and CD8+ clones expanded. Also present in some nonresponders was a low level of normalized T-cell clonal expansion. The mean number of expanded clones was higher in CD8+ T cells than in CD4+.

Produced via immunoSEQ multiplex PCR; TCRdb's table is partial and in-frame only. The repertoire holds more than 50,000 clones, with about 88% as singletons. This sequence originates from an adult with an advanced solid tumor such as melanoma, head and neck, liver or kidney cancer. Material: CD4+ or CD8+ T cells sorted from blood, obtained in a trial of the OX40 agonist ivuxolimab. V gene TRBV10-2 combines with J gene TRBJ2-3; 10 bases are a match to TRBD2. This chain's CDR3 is CASSVLAGSTDTQYF. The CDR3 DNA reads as TGCGCCAGCAGTGTACTAGCGGGAAGCACAGATACGCAGTATTTT.